These T cell receptor beta chains were read from a single sample in a study of OX40 agonist ivuxolimab in advanced cancers. Data came from immunoSEQ multiplex PCR; TCRdb stores just in-frame clones and leaves some out. The table has roughly 91,000 clones, around 95% seen once. The sequences come from CD4+ or CD8+ T cells sorted from blood, collected in a trial of the OX40 agonist ivuxolimab. The receptors were sampled from an adult with an advanced solid tumor such as melanoma, head and neck, liver or kidney cancer. The conserved cysteine and the conserved F or W are not part of the CDR3 here.

v_call,cdr3_length,j_call,cdr3_aa
TRBV14,12,TRBJ2-3,ASSPSVSTDTQY
TRBV19,11,TRBJ2-7,ASSPTGAYEQY
TRBV9,10,TRBJ2-5,ASSRGGETQY
TRBV2,14,TRBJ2-1,ASTEDRGPSYNEQF
TRBV4-1,13,TRBJ2-1,ASSQIFSSYNEQF
TRBV30,8,TRBJ1-2,AWADVGYT
TRBV7-6,15,TRBJ2-7,ASSLGQGLTDTYEQY
TRBV27,13,TRBJ2-5,ASSERQMYQETQY
TRBV27,17,TRBJ2-7,ASSLSGAARGITPYEQY
TRBV6-5,12,TRBJ2-1,ASSYGGFPNEQF
TRBV10-3,13,TRBJ1-1,AISPANRGSTEAF
TRBV4-2,13,TRBJ2-7,ASSQDRKGADEQY
TRBV4-3,13,TRBJ2-3,ASSLTSDRPDTQY
TRBV4-1,16,TRBJ1-5,ASSQDLRQTYSNQPQH
TRBV5-1,13,TRBJ2-3,ASTPDFSSTDTQY